Listed below are T cell receptor beta chains from one sample, sequenced in a study of T cell repertoires in cytomegalovirus infection. For these TCRs, the target antigens are not known. TCRdb itself ran the reads through MiXCR, one entry per CDR3 protein. Among approximately 500,000 distinct CDR3 sequences, around 35% were seen once, and the ten largest hold roughly 15%. The sample in question was cultured PBMCs, obtained from culture after CMV antigen stimulation. These receptors all come from a human donor in good health (CMV status not recorded). Some clones in this sample may be carry-over from other donors' samples. Both conserved end residues are part of each CDR3. The D gene is left open where the match is weak. Size is omitted from some rows. Given values are once, few, many or a class for expanded clones.

J gene: TRBJ1-1
clone size: NA
D gene: NA
V gene: TRBV27
CDR3 protein: CASSLAPTHLQKAFF
CDR3 DNA: TGTGCCAGCAGTTTAGCCCCGACTCATTTACAAAAAGCTTTCTTT

J gene: TRBJ2-3
clone size: few
D gene: NA
V gene: TRBV20-1
CDR3 protein: CSARGGDTQYF
CDR3 DNA: TGCAGTGCTAGGGGGGGAGATACGCAGTATTTT

J gene: TRBJ2-2
clone size: few
D gene: TRBD2
V gene: TRBV4-3
CDR3 protein: CASSQELAGGTGELFF
CDR3 DNA: TGCGCCAGCAGCCAAGAGCTAGCGGGAGGCACCGGGGAGCTGTTTTTT

J gene: TRBJ2-7
clone size: few
D gene: TRBD1
V gene: TRBV20-1
CDR3 protein: CSAARQDRGRLYEQYF
CDR3 DNA: TGCAGTGCTGCACGACAGGACAGGGGAAGGTTGTACGAGCAGTACTTC

J gene: TRBJ2-1
clone size: many
D gene: TRBD1
V gene: TRBV7-2
CDR3 protein: CASSLDRGNYNEQFF
CDR3 DNA: TGTGCCAGCAGCCTCGACAGGGGAAACTACAATGAGCAGTTCTTC

J gene: TRBJ2-5
clone size: NA
D gene: TRBD2
V gene: TRBV14
CDR3 protein: CASSQGFTSGYQETQYF
CDR3 DNA: TGTGCCAGCAGCCAAGGATTCACTAGCGGCTACCAAGAGACCCAGTACTTC

J gene: TRBJ1-5
clone size: few
D gene: NA
V gene: TRBV28
CDR3 protein: CASSTRGRDSNQPQHF
CDR3 DNA: TGTGCCAGCAGTACTCGGGGACGGGATAGCAATCAGCCCCAGCATTTT

J gene: TRBJ1-5
clone size: NA
D gene: NA
V gene: TRBV30
CDR3 protein: CAWRSRQGIRQPQHF
CDR3 DNA: TGTGCCTGGAGGTCCAGGCAGGGGATAAGACAGCCCCAGCATTTT

J gene: TRBJ2-7
clone size: NA
D gene: NA
V gene: TRBV2
CDR3 protein: CASSEGLGGNYEQYF
CDR3 DNA: TGTGCCAGCAGCGAAGGATTGGGGGGAAACTACGAGCAGTACTTC

J gene: TRBJ1-6
clone size: many
D gene: NA
V gene: TRBV7-2
CDR3 protein: CASSLGVQYNSPLHF
CDR3 DNA: TGTGCCAGCAGCTTAGGAGTCCAATATAATTCACCCCTCCACTTT

J gene: TRBJ1-5
clone size: NA
D gene: NA
V gene: TRBV6-2/TRBV6-3
CDR3 protein: CASSYLDSPLGPQHF
CDR3 DNA: TGTGCCAGCAGTTACCTGGACAGCCCCCTTGGGCCCCAGCATTTT

J gene: TRBJ2-3
clone size: NA
D gene: TRBD2
V gene: TRBV11-1
CDR3 protein: CASSLSGLAGTTDTQYF
CDR3 DNA: TGTGCCAGCAGCTTAAGTGGTCTAGCGGGAACCACAGATACGCAGTATTTT

J gene: TRBJ2-3
clone size: NA
D gene: TRBD2
V gene: TRBV7-2
CDR3 protein: CASSLGTSGRSDTQYF
CDR3 DNA: TGTGCCAGCAGCTTAGGAACTAGCGGGAGATCAGATACGCAGTATTTT

J gene: TRBJ2-7
clone size: NA
D gene: NA
V gene: TRBV6-6
CDR3 protein: CASSYTGQGYQYF
CDR3 DNA: TGTGCCAGCAGTTACACGGGCCAGGGGTACCAGTACTTC

J gene: TRBJ1-2
clone size: many
D gene: TRBD1
V gene: TRBV7-2
CDR3 protein: CASSLGTGFDYGYTF
CDR3 DNA: TGTGCCAGCAGCTTAGGGACAGGGTTTGACTATGGCTACACCTTC

J gene: TRBJ1-2
clone size: once
D gene: NA
V gene: TRBV10-3
CDR3 protein: CAISGTGLQNGGYTF
CDR3 DNA: TGTGCCATCAGTGGGACGGGACTCCAAAATGGGGGCTACACCTTC

J gene: TRBJ2-7
clone size: many
D gene: TRBD1
V gene: TRBV7-2
CDR3 protein: CASSFRTGSSYEQYF
CDR3 DNA: TGTGCCAGCAGCTTCCGGACAGGGAGCTCCTACGAGCAGTACTTC

J gene: TRBJ2-3
clone size: NA
D gene: TRBD2
V gene: TRBV7-6
CDR3 protein: CASSLGLAGEFTDTQYF
CDR3 DNA: TGTGCCAGCAGCTTGGGACTAGCGGGGGAATTCACAGATACGCAGTATTTT

J gene: TRBJ1-4
clone size: NA
D gene: NA
V gene: TRBV7-3
CDR3 protein: CASSLDGREDEKLFF
CDR3 DNA: TGTGCCAGCAGCTTAGATGGGAGGGAGGATGAAAAACTGTTTTTT

J gene: TRBJ1-3
clone size: NA
D gene: NA
V gene: TRBV4-3
CDR3 protein: CASSQDVVVRGGGGPGNTIYF
CDR3 DNA: TGCGCCAGCAGCCAAGATGTCGTCGTGAGAGGAGGTGGGGGGCCAGGAAACACCATATATTTT

J gene: TRBJ2-3
clone size: few
D gene: TRBD2
V gene: TRBV5-6
CDR3 protein: CASSMGLDTDTQYF
CDR3 DNA: TGTGCCAGCAGCATGGGACTAGACACAGATACGCAGTATTTT

J gene: TRBJ2-5
clone size: NA
D gene: NA
V gene: TRBV7-8
CDR3 protein: CASSLLRTEGTQYF
CDR3 DNA: TGTGCCAGCAGTTTGCTCAGGACGGAAGGGACCCAGTACTTC

J gene: TRBJ2-3
clone size: few
D gene: NA
V gene: TRBV5-1
CDR3 protein: CASSFTTTDTQYF
CDR3 DNA: TGCGCCAGCAGCTTTACGACCACAGATACGCAGTATTTT

J gene: TRBJ1-6
clone size: many
D gene: NA
V gene: TRBV7-2
CDR3 protein: CASSLGLGIGSPLHF
CDR3 DNA: TGTGCCAGCAGCTTAGGGTTAGGGATAGGATCACCCCTCCACTTT

J gene: TRBJ2-1
clone size: NA
D gene: NA
V gene: TRBV12-3/TRBV12-4
CDR3 protein: CASSRGLHGSYNEQFF
CDR3 DNA: TGTGCCAGCAGCCGGGGACTTCACGGCTCCTACAATGAGCAGTTCTTC

J gene: TRBJ1-5
clone size: NA
D gene: TRBD1
V gene: TRBV27
CDR3 protein: CASSGIGTGGYYQPQHF
CDR3 DNA: TGTGCCAGCAGCGGGATTGGGACAGGGGGGTATTATCAGCCCCAGCATTTT

J gene: TRBJ2-5
clone size: many
D gene: TRBD2
V gene: TRBV11-2
CDR3 protein: CASRSNPGLASETQYF
CDR3 DNA: TGTGCCAGCAGGTCGAACCCGGGACTAGCAAGTGAGACCCAGTACTTC

J gene: TRBJ2-7
clone size: NA
D gene: TRBD2
V gene: TRBV28
CDR3 protein: CASSLWAGESYEQYF
CDR3 DNA: TGTGCCAGCAGTTTATGGGCGGGAGAGTCCTACGAGCAGTACTTC

J gene: TRBJ2-3
clone size: NA
D gene: NA
V gene: TRBV9
CDR3 protein: CASSIREPDTQYF
CDR3 DNA: TGTGCCAGCAGCATCAGGGAGCCAGATACGCAGTATTTT

J gene: TRBJ2-1
clone size: NA
D gene: TRBD2
V gene: TRBV6-4
CDR3 protein: CASSDYSGRSNEQFF
CDR3 DNA: TGTGCCAGCAGTGACTATAGCGGGAGGAGTAATGAGCAGTTCTTC

J gene: TRBJ2-5
clone size: NA
D gene: TRBD2
V gene: TRBV7-7
CDR3 protein: CASSPGGLAGPEEETQYF
CDR3 DNA: TGTGCTAGCAGCCCAGGGGGACTAGCGGGACCCGAGGAGGAGACCCAGTACTTC

J gene: TRBJ1-1
clone size: many
D gene: TRBD1
V gene: TRBV7-9
CDR3 protein: CASSLRDRGTEAFF
CDR3 DNA: TGTGCCAGCAGTCTCCGGGACAGGGGCACTGAAGCTTTCTTT

J gene: TRBJ2-3
clone size: many
D gene: NA
V gene: TRBV7-2
CDR3 protein: CASSRPGRDTQYF
CDR3 DNA: TGTGCCAGCAGCCGCCCCGGCCGCGATACGCAGTATTTT

J gene: TRBJ1-5
clone size: many
D gene: NA
V gene: TRBV7-8
CDR3 protein: CASCRRDANQPQHF
CDR3 DNA: TGTGCCAGCTGCCGGAGGGACGCTAATCAGCCCCAGCATTTT

J gene: TRBJ2-1
clone size: NA
D gene: NA
V gene: TRBV27
CDR3 protein: CASRNLGGTEQFF
CDR3 DNA: TGTGCCAGCAGGAACCTGGGGGGTACTGAGCAGTTCTTC

J gene: TRBJ2-7
clone size: NA
D gene: TRBD1
V gene: TRBV29-1
CDR3 protein: CSVEDRGQGASEQYF
CDR3 DNA: TGCAGCGTTGAAGATCGTGGACAGGGGGCGAGCGAGCAGTACTTC

J gene: TRBJ2-1
clone size: NA
D gene: NA
V gene: TRBV7-9
CDR3 protein: CASSEKGDEQFF
CDR3 DNA: TGTGCCAGCAGCGAGAAGGGGGATGAGCAGTTCTTC

J gene: TRBJ1-5
clone size: NA
D gene: NA
V gene: TRBV28
CDR3 protein: CASSLGGTGNQPQHF
CDR3 DNA: TGTGCCAGCAGTTTAGGGGGGACTGGCAATCAGCCCCAGCATTTT

J gene: TRBJ2-3
clone size: NA
D gene: NA
V gene: TRBV7-3
CDR3 protein: CASSLMRVSSLRGTQYF
CDR3 DNA: TGTGCCAGCAGCTTAATGAGGGTCTCGTCACTCAGGGGTACGCAGTATTTT

J gene: TRBJ2-1
clone size: NA
D gene: TRBD1
V gene: TRBV7-9
CDR3 protein: CASSSRAGGLYNEQFF
CDR3 DNA: TGTGCCAGCAGTTCCAGGGCAGGGGGCCTTTACAATGAGCAGTTCTTC

J gene: TRBJ1-5
clone size: NA
D gene: NA
V gene: TRBV11-2
CDR3 protein: CASSFQINQPQHF
CDR3 DNA: TGTGCCAGCAGCTTTCAGATAAATCAGCCCCAGCATTTT

J gene: TRBJ1-1
clone size: NA
D gene: NA
V gene: TRBV6-1
CDR3 protein: CASSSSGRVARAFF
CDR3 DNA: TGTGCCAGCAGTTCCTCAGGCAGGGTCGCTAGGGCTTTCTTT

J gene: TRBJ1-6
clone size: NA
D gene: NA
V gene: TRBV20-1
CDR3 protein: CSAAHNSPLHF
CDR3 DNA: TGCAGTGCTGCCCATAATTCACCCCTCCACTTT

J gene: TRBJ2-3
clone size: few
D gene: NA
V gene: TRBV6-5
CDR3 protein: CASSYDASLVVDTQYF
CDR3 DNA: TGTGCCAGCAGTTACGACGCTAGCCTTGTTGTGGATACGCAGTATTTT

J gene: TRBJ2-1
clone size: NA
D gene: TRBD2
V gene: TRBV5-1
CDR3 protein: CASSLESGIQFF
CDR3 DNA: TGCGCCAGCAGCTTGGAAAGCGGGATTCAGTTCTTC

J gene: TRBJ1-5
clone size: few
D gene: NA
V gene: TRBV5-5
CDR3 protein: CASSFFWRGDNQPQHF
CDR3 DNA: TGTGCCAGCAGCTTTTTCTGGCGGGGGGACAATCAGCCCCAGCATTTT

J gene: TRBJ2-1
clone size: NA
D gene: TRBD1
V gene: TRBV7-2
CDR3 protein: CASSSRGQKWNEQFF
CDR3 DNA: TGTGCCAGCAGCTCGAGGGGGCAGAAATGGAATGAGCAGTTCTTC

J gene: TRBJ1-2
clone size: few
D gene: NA
V gene: TRBV7-2
CDR3 protein: CASSPPVGGTYGYTF
CDR3 DNA: TGTGCCAGCAGCCCGCCAGTTGGAGGGACCTATGGCTACACCTTC

J gene: TRBJ2-1
clone size: NA
D gene: NA
V gene: TRBV7-6
CDR3 protein: CASSIGSLSGQFF
CDR3 DNA: TGTGCCAGCAGCATAGGGTCCCTGAGCGGGCAGTTCTTC

J gene: TRBJ2-2
clone size: few
D gene: TRBD1
V gene: TRBV7-2
CDR3 protein: CASSYRQGEIPGELFF
CDR3 DNA: TGTGCCAGCAGCTACCGACAGGGGGAGATTCCCGGGGAGCTGTTTTTT

J gene: TRBJ1-1
clone size: NA
D gene: TRBD1
V gene: TRBV19
CDR3 protein: CASSPHRTGNTEAFF
CDR3 DNA: TGTGCCAGTAGTCCCCACCGGACAGGGAACACTGAAGCTTTCTTT

J gene: TRBJ2-3
clone size: NA
D gene: TRBD1
V gene: TRBV6-2/TRBV6-3
CDR3 protein: CASGQRQGGPDTQYF
CDR3 DNA: TGTGCCAGCGGACAGAGACAGGGGGGCCCAGATACGCAGTATTTT

J gene: TRBJ2-1
clone size: NA
D gene: TRBD2
V gene: TRBV7-9
CDR3 protein: CASSLIVGTSGRARYNEQFF
CDR3 DNA: TGTGCCAGCAGCTTAATTGTGGGGACTAGCGGGAGGGCCAGGTACAATGAGCAGTTCTTC

J gene: TRBJ2-3
clone size: NA
D gene: NA
V gene: TRBV4-1
CDR3 protein: CASSQVEDLAVTDTQYF
CDR3 DNA: TGCGCCAGCAGCCAAGTAGAAGATCTGGCGGTCACAGATACGCAGTATTTT